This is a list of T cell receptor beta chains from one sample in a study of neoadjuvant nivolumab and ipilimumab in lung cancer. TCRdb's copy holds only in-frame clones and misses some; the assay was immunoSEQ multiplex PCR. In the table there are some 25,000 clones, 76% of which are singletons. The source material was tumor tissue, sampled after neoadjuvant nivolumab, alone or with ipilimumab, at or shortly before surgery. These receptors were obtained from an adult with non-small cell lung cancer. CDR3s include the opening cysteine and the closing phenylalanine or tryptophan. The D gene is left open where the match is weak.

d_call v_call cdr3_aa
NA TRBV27 CASRGTSKETQYF
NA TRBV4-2 CASSQGRQVYGYTF
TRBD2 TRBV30 CAWSALLKTFGGNEQFF
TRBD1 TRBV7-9 CASSLATGGAYEQYF
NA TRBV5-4 CASSLGRGWSDTQYF
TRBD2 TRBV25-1 CASSEYSGGAQETQYF
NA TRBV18 CASSPSGQDAGYTF
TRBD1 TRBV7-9 CASRTGGIGYEQYF
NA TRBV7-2 CASSLGASYTEAFF
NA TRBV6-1 CASSAGRGQETQYF
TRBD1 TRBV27 CASSFGGQLGGYTF
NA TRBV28 CASRIGYEQYF
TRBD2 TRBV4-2 CASSHRLAEQETQYF
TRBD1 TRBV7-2 CASSLTGRGQYF
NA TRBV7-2 CASSQNPKYGYTF
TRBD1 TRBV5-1 CASSLGDRVVLDEQFF
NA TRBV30 CGLTTVVSYEQYF
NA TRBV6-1 CASSEAAVRMDTQYF
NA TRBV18 CASSGDFGRLFFSYEQYF
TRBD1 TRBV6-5 CASRRGPTGLSPLHF
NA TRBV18 CASSPDGQRAGELFF
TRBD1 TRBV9 CASSPRQGSSEAFF
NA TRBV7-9 CASSRIVGPVGGEQFF
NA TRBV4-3 CASSQPGHMNTEAFF
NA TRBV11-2 CASSVLLQGGTEAFF
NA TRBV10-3 CATTSGPNNSPLHF
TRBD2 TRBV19 CASSMGGMGGTDTQYF
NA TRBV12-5 CASGILNNEQFF
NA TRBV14 CASSQVGSHSPLHF
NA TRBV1 CTSSQAAHTDTQYF
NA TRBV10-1 CASSENLISYNEQFF